The source of this TCR beta chain is a study of Tregs in tolerant kidney transplant recipients. The study, taken as a whole, reports: The most relevant donor-specific Treg TCRbeta repertoire apparently came from expansion with activated donor B cells. Nucleotide sequences could not be compared across some patients' samples due to primer changes.

Related graft donors supplied nonmyeloablative bone marrow transplants, and mixed chimerism was transient. CD4+CD25+CD127- Tregs, CD4+CD25- non-Tregs, CD4 and CD8 cells were sorted. Generated by immunoSEQ multiplex PCR, the TCRdb table keeps only in-frame clones and is missing some. The sample has some 30,000 clones; the top ten hold under 2%. Between the trimmed V and J ends, which lost 9 bases and 2 bases, there was a span of 17 bases. Germline V gene lookup returns CDR1 SGHRS and CDR2 YFSETQ. The CDR3 spans 14 residues. Remarks on this clone: Antigen: not known. The CDR3 extends 3 residues past the end of the read, so its final part is completed from the germline J gene.

The sequences come from CD4+ T cells from blood (PBMCs), collected 24 months after the transplant. V and J are TRBV5-1 and TRBJ1-1, with D possibly matching TRBD1 (6 bases). This TCR came from a human patient who received a combined kidney and bone marrow transplant. Some T cells may be the graft donor's. The CDR3 sequence: CATKTTGGNTEAFF. CDR3 DNA, as far as it was read: TGCGCCACCAAAACGACAGGCGGCAACACTGAA.